A single T cell receptor beta chain is shown here with its context. Produced via immunoSEQ multiplex PCR; TCRdb's table is partial and in-frame only. Of 70,000 or so clones in the sample, around 90% were seen once. This sample was taken from a study of T cell changes during pregnancy in multiple sclerosis. This CDR3 comprises 14 residues. CDR1 is MNHEY and CDR2 is SVGAGI in the germline V gene. J was trimmed by 5 bases and V by 1 base; bases with no gene match: 4. The chain has TRBV6-5 and TRBJ2-5; 7 nucleotides align to TRBD2. This specimen consisted of peripheral blood, obtained in the third trimester of pregnancy. The TCR comes from a female donor with multiple sclerosis, enrolled in a pregnancy study. Here the CDR3 DNA reads TGTGCCAGCAGTTACTACGGGGGGTGGGAGACCCAGTACTTC. Translating gives CASSYYGGWETQYF.